This is a list of T cell receptor beta chains from one sample in a study of blood T cell repertoires in COVID-19. Clones were sequenced by immunoSEQ multiplex PCR, and TCRdb holds only the in-frame ones, with some missing. Among about 100,000 clones, approximately 70% were seen once, and the ten largest hold 1.5% to 2%. Sequencing was performed on peripheral blood. These receptors were obtained from a woman between 40 and 55 years old with acute or convalescent COVID-19. The CDR3 runs from the conserved cysteine through the conserved F or W. D genes are given only for firm matches. Expanded clones get a size class; other rows say once, few or many, or leave the size out.

V gene	D gene	clone size	J gene	CDR3 protein	CDR3 DNA
TRBV3-1/TRBV3-2	NA	NA	TRBJ2-5	CASSQGLVQETQYF	TGTGCCAGCAGCCAAGGACTTGTACAAGAGACCCAGTACTTC
TRBV2	NA	NA	TRBJ1-6	CASRLTAFDDPPLHF	TGTGCCAGCAGATTGACTGCCTTCGACGATCCACCCCTCCACTTT
TRBV2	TRBD2	NA	TRBJ2-3	CASTRTSGAIDTQYF	TGTGCCAGTACTCGGACTAGCGGGGCAATTGATACGCAGTATTTT
TRBV24-1	TRBD1	NA	TRBJ1-2	CATSDKDRVGGYTF	TGTGCCACCAGTGACAAGGACAGGGTGGGTGGCTACACCTTC
TRBV3-1/TRBV3-2	NA	NA	TRBJ2-1	CASSQLWTNYNEQFF	TGTGCCAGCAGCCAACTTTGGACTAATTACAATGAGCAGTTCTTC
TRBV2	NA	NA	TRBJ2-3	CASSATTALTDTQYF	TGTGCCAGCAGTGCGACTACTGCCCTCACAGATACGCAGTATTTT
TRBV29-1	NA	NA	TRBJ2-3	CSVYKGGTDTQYF	TGCAGCGTGTACAAGGGAGGAACAGATACGCAGTATTTT
TRBV6-1	NA	NA	TRBJ1-6	CASSDWASPLHF	TGTGCCAGCAGTGATTGGGCTTCACCCCTCCACTTT
TRBV3-1/TRBV3-2	NA	NA	TRBJ2-5	CASSQVRRQETQYF	TGTGCCAGCAGCCAAGTTAGGAGGCAAGAGACCCAGTACTTC
TRBV7-8	NA	NA	TRBJ1-2	CASSSVESGYTF	TGTGCCAGCAGCTCCGTTGAGAGTGGCTACACCTTC
TRBV11-2	TRBD1	NA	TRBJ2-7	CASSSPLSPQGIHEQYF	TGTGCCAGCAGCTCCCCTCTCTCACCACAGGGGATCCACGAGCAGTACTTC
TRBV5-1	TRBD1	NA	TRBJ1-4	CASSRDSYNEKLFF	TGCGCCAGCAGCCGGGACAGCTATAATGAAAAACTGTTTTTT
TRBV2	TRBD1	NA	TRBJ2-5	CASKATGGAETQYF	TGTGCCAGCAAAGCGACAGGGGGCGCAGAGACCCAGTACTTC
TRBV7-2	NA	many	TRBJ2-5	CASSLVDSGTQYF	TGTGCCAGCAGCTTAGTGGACTCCGGGACCCAGTACTTC
TRBV29-1	NA	NA	TRBJ1-1	CSAASAVGTEAFF	TGCAGCGCCGCCTCAGCGGTGGGTACTGAAGCTTTCTTT
TRBV7-9	TRBD1	NA	TRBJ1-3	CASSSTGGGNTIYF	TGTGCCAGCAGCTCCACAGGGGGCGGGAACACCATATATTTT